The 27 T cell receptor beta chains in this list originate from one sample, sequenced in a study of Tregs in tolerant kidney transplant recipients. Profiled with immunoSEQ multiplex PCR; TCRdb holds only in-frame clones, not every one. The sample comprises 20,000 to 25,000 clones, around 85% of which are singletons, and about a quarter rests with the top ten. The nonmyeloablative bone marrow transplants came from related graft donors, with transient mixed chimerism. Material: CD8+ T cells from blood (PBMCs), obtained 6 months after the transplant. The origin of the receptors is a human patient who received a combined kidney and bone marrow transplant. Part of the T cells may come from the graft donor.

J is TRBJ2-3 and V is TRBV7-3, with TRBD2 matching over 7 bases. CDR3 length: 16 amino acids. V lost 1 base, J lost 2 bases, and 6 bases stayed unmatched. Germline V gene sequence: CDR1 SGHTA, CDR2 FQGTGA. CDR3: CASSLMGGNPTDTQYF. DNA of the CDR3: TGTGCCAGCAGCTTAATGGGAGGGAACCCCACAGATACGCAGTATTTT.

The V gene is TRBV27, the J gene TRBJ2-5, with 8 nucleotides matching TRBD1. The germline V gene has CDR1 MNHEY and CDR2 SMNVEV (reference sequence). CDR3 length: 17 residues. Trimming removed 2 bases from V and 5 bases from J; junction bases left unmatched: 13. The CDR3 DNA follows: TGTGCCAGCAGTTTAGACCCCCAGGACAGGGTAGGTGAGACCCAGTACTTC. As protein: CASSLDPQDRVGETQYF.

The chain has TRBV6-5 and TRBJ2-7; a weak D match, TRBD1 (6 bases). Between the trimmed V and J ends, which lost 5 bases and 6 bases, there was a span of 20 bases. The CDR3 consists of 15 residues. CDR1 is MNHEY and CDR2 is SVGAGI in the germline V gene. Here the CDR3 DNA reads TGTGCCAGCAGTAAAAACGATGGGGGCCCCGCCGAGCAGTACTTC. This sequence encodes CASSKNDGGPAEQYF.

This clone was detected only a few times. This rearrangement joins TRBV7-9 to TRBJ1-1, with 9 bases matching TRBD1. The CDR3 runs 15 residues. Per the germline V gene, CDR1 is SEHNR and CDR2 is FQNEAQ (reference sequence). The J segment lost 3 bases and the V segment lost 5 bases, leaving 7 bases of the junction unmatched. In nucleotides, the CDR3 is TGTGCCAGCAGCCCTACGGGACAGGGTTACACTGAAGCTTTCTTT. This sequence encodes CASSPTGQGYTEAFF.

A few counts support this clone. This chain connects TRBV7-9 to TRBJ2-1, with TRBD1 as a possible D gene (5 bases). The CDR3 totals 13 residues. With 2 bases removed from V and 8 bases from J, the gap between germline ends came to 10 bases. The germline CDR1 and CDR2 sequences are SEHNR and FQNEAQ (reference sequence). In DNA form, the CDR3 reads TGTGCCAGCAGCTTAAGGGGTATCGATGAGCAGTTCTTC. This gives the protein CASSLRGIDEQFF.

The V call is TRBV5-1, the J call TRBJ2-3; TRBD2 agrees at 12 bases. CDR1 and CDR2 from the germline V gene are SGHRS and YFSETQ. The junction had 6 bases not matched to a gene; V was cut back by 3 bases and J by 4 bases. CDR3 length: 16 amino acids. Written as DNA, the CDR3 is TGCGCCAGCAGCTCGACTAGCGGGGGTATTTCAGATACGCAGTATTTT. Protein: CASSSTSGGISDTQYF.

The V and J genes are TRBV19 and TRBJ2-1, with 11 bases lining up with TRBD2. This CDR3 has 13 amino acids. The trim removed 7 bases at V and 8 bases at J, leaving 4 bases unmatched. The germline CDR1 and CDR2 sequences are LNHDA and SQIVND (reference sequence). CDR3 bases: TGTGCCAGTAAGACTAGCGGGATTCATGAGCAGTTCTTC. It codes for CASKTSGIHEQFF.

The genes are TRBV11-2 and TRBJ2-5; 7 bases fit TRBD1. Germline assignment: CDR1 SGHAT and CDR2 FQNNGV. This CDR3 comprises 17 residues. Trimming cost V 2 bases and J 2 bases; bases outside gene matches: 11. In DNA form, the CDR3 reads TGTGCCAGCAGCTTATCGAGAGGGCAGGGGGTTCAAGAGACCCAGTACTTC. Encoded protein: CASSLSRGQGVQETQYF.

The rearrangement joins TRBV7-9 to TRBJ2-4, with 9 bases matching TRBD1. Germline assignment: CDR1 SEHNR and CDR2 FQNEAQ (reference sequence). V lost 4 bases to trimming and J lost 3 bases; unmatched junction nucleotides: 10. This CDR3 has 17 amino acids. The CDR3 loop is CASSWGPGQGDKNIQYF. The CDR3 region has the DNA TGTGCCAGCAGCTGGGGCCCGGGACAGGGCGACAAAAACATTCAGTACTTC.

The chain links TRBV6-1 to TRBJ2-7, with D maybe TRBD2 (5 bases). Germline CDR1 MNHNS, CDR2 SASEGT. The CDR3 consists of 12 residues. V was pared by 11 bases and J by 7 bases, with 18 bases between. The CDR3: CASDPGLSEQYF. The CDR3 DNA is TGTGCCTCCGATCCAGGACTTTCTGAGCAGTACTTC.

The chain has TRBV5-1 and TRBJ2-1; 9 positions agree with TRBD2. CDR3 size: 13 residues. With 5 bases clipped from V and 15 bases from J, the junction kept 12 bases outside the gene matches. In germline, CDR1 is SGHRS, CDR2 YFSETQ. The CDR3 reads CASRGAGGIVRFF. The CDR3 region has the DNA TGCGCCAGCAGGGGAGCGGGGGGAATAGTTCGGTTCTTC.

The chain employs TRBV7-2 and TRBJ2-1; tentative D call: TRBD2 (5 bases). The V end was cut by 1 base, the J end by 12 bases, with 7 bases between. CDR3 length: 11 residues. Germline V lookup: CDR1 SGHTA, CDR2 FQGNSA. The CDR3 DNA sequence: TGTGCCAGCAGCTTAGGGACTTTGCAGTTCTTC. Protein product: CASSLGTLQFF.

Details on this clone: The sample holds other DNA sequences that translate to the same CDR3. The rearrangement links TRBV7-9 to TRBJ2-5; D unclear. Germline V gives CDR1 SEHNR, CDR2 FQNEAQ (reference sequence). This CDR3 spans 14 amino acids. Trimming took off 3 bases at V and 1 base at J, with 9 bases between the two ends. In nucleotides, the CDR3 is TGTGCCAGCAGCTTCAGTAACATCCAAGAGACCCAGTACTTC. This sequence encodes CASSFSNIQETQYF.

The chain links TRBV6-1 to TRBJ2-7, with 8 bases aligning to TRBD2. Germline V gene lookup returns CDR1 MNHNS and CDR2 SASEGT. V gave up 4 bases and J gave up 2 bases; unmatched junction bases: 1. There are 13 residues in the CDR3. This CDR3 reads CASSVGLAYEQYF. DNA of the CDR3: TGTGCCAGCAGTGTGGGACTAGCCTACGAGCAGTACTTC.

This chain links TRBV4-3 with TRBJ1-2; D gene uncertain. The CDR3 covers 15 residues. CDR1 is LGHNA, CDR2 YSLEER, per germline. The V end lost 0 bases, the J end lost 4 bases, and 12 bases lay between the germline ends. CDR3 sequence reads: CASSQDSVPGYGYTF. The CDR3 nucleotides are TGCGCCAGCAGCCAAGACTCTGTCCCCGGCTATGGCTACACCTTC.

CDR3 amino acids: CASSHRGVNQPQHF. The CDR3 DNA reads as TGCGCCAGCAGCCACAGGGGTGTGAATCAGCCCCAGCATTTT. The gene calls are TRBV4-1 and TRBJ1-5, with D possibly TRBD1 on 6 matching bases. The CDR3 is 14 residues long. From germline, CDR1 is MGHRA and CDR2 YSYEKL. The germline V and J ends were trimmed by 3 bases and 4 bases, with 10 bases remaining between them.

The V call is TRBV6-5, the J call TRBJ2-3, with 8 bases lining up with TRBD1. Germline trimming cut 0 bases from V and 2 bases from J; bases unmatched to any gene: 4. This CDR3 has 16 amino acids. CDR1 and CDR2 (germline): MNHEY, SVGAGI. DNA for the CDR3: TGTGCCAGCAGTTACTCGACAGGGGACTTCACAGATACGCAGTATTTT. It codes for CASSYSTGDFTDTQYF.

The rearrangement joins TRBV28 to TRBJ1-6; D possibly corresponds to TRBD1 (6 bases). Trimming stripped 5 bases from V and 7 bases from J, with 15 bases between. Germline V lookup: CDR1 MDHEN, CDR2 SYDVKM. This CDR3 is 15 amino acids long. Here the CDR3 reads CASSATGNRNSPLHF. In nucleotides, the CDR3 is TGTGCCAGCAGTGCAACAGGGAATAGGAATTCACCCCTCCACTTT.

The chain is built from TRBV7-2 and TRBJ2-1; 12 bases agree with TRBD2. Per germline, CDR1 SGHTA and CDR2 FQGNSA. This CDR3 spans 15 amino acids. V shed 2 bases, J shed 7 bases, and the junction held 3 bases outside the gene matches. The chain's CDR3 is CASSLTSGRMNEQFF. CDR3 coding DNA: TGTGCCAGCAGCTTAACTAGCGGGAGGATGAATGAGCAGTTCTTC.

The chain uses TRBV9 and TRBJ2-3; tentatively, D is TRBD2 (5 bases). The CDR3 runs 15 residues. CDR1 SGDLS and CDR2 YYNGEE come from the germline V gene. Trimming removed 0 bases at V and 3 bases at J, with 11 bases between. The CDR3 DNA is TGTGCCAGCAGCGTAGGTGGTAGCGATACAGATACGCAGTATTTT. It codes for CASSVGGSDTDTQYF.

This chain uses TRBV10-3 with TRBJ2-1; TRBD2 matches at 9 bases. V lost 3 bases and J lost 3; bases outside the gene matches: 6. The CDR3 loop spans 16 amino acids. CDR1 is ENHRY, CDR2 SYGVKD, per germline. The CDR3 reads CAISEPGGGDYNEQFF. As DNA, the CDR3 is TGTGCCATCAGTGAACCAGGCGGGGGGGACTACAATGAGCAGTTCTTC.

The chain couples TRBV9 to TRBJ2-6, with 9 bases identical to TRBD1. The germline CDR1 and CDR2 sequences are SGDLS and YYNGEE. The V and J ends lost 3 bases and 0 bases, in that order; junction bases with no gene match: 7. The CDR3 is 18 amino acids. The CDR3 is CASSANPGQGSGANVLTF. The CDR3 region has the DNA TGTGCCAGCAGCGCGAATCCGGGACAGGGCTCTGGGGCCAACGTCCTGACTTTC.

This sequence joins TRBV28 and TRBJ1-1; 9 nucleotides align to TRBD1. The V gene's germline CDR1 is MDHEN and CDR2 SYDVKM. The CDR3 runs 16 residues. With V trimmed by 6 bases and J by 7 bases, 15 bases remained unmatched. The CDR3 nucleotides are TGTGCCAGCAGACTTTCCTACAGGGGGCAAAAGATTGAAGCTTTCTTT. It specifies CASRLSYRGQKIEAFF.

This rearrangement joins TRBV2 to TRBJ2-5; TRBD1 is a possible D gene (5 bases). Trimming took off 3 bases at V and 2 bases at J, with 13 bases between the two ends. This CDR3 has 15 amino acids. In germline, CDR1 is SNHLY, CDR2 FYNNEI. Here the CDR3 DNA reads TGTGCCAGCAGTGATGTAACAGGCCTACAAGAGACCCAGTACTTC. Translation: CASSDVTGLQETQYF.

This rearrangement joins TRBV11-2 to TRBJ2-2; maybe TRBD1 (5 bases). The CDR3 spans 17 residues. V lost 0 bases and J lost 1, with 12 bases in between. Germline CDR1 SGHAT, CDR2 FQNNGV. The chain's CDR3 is CASSLDKEGENTGELFF. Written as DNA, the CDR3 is TGTGCCAGCAGCTTAGATAAGGAAGGGGAGAACACCGGGGAGCTGTTTTTT.

CDR3 nucleotides: TGCGCCAGCAGCCAAGTTAGAACAGGGTCTTCCTACGAGCAGTACTTC. Protein product: CASSQVRTGSSYEQYF. The J gene is TRBJ2-7, the V gene TRBV4-3, with a possible D match to TRBD1 (6 bases). The CDR3 loop spans 16 amino acids. Trimming left V 1 base short and J 1 base short, with 14 bases between. In germline, CDR1 is LGHNA, CDR2 YSLEER.

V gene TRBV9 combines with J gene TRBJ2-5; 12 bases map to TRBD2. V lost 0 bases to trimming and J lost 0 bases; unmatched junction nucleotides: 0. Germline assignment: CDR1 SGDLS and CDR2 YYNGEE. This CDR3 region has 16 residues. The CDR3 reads CASSVGTSGDQETQYF. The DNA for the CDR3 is TGTGCCAGCAGCGTAGGGACTAGCGGGGACCAAGAGACCCAGTACTTC.